This T cell receptor (beta chain) was captured by sequencing in a study of T cell repertoires in cytomegalovirus infection. Study overall: Public TCR beta signatures marked donors with CMV infection and the matching HLA. Study results and limitations: Dominating the ex vivo response were HLA-C-restricted CMV-specific TCR beta clonotypes.

A remark on this clonotype: The antigen is undetermined.

From the reads, TCRdb called clonotypes with MiXCR, one entry per CDR3 protein. The sample yields more than 65,000 distinct CDR3 sequences, about half seen once. Germline lookup yields CDR1 MGHRA and CDR2 YSYEKL. CDR3 size: 14 residues. V dropped 0 bases and J dropped 4 bases, with 9 bases sitting between them. The sequence was collected from a human donor in good health (CMV status not recorded). Some clones in this sample may be carry-over from other donors' samples. The sample consisted of CD8+ T cells from cultured PBMCs, taken from culture after CMV antigen stimulation. This rearrangement joins TRBV4-1 to TRBJ2-5; D remains ambiguous. CDR3 in amino acids: CASSQDLGSETQYF. The CDR3, as DNA: TGCGCCAGCAGCCAAGATTTAGGGTCAGAGACCCAGTACTTC.